This TCR beta chain was captured in a study of blood T cell repertoires in COVID-19. Trimming took 6 bases from V and 6 from J; bases not matched to a gene: 8. CDR1 is SGHVS and CDR2 is FNYEAQ in the germline V gene. This CDR3 region has 15 residues. Clones were read by immunoSEQ multiplex PCR, and TCRdb kept only the in-frame ones, dropping some. The table has over 250,000 clones, about four fifths seen once. This receptor was obtained from a woman aged 45-59 years who had recovered from COVID-19. The sample was peripheral blood. This chain uses TRBV7-6 with TRBJ2-2, with 9 nucleotides matching TRBD1. DNA for the CDR3: TGTGCCAGCAGTTATGACAGGGGGTTTTCCGGGGAGCTGTTTTTT. Translation gives CASSYDRGFSGELFF.